A single TCR beta chain is shown here with its context. As yet, its antigen is unknown. The junction and the germline gene differ at one end; a read error may be behind it. These data are taken from a study of tumor and adjacent non-tumor tissue in lung cancer. Turning to the study itself: Stage I to III disease affected 10 men and about five women aged roughly 31 to 76.

In germline, CDR1 is SGHRS, CDR2 YFSETQ. The CDR3 loop spans 12 amino acids. TCRbeta libraries were built with three rounds of nested PCR, modified from ARM-PCR. TCRdb reprocessed the multiplex PCR reads via MiXCR and lists one record per CDR3 protein. In the table there are 120,000 or so distinct CDR3 sequences, around three fifths of which are singletons. Findings and caveats of the study: In normal lung, the top 100 clones were significantly more dominant than in tumor.

RNA was extracted from bulk tissue without any cell sorting. Specimen: lung tumor tissue. The V gene is TRBV5-1, the J gene TRBJ1-2; maybe TRBD1 (6 bases). The receptor comes from a man aged 25 to 45 with non-small cell lung cancer. The CDR3 is CASSPDRSGYTF. For the CDR3, the DNA is TGCGCCAGCAGCCCAGACAGGAGTGGCTATACCTTC.